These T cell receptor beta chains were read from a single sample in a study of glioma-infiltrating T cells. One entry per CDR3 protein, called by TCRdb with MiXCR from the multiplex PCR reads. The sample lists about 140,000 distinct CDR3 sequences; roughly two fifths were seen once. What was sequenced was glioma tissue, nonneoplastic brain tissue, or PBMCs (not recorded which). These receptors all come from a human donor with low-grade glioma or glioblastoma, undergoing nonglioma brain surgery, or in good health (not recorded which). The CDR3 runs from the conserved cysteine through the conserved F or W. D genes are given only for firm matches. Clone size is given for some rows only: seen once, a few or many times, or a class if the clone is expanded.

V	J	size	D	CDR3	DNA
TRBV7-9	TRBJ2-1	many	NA	CASSGSDGVEQFF	TGTGCCAGCAGCGGAAGCGACGGGGTTGAGCAGTTCTTC
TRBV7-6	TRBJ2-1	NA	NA	CASSSLKLTAEQFF	TGTGCCAGCAGCTCCTTGAAGTTAACGGCTGAGCAGTTCTTC
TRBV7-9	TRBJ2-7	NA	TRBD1	CASSSRTGVYEQYF	TGTGCCAGCAGCTCCCGGACAGGGGTGTACGAGCAGTACTTC
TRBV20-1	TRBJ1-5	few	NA	CSAMGLQGGGNQPQHF	TGCAGTGCTATGGGCCTACAGGGAGGAGGCAATCAGCCCCAGCATTTT
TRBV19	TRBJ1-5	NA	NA	CASSIKGFSQPQHF	TGTGCCAGTAGTATCAAGGGTTTTAGTCAGCCCCAGCATTTT
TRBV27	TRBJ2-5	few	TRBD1	CASSSGTDQETQYF	TGTGCCAGCAGTTCCGGGACAGATCAAGAGACCCAGTACTTC
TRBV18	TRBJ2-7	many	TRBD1	CASSPSWDRVDEQYF	TGTGCCAGCTCACCAAGCTGGGACAGGGTGGACGAGCAGTACTTC
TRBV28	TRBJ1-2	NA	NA	CASSLPGGGDYGYTF	TGTGCCAGCAGTCTGCCTGGGGGCGGGGACTATGGCTACACCTTC
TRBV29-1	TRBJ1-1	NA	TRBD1	CSTGTGKGNF	TGCAGCACCGGGACAGGGAAAGGCAACTTT
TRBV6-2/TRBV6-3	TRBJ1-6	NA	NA	CASSYSEKSPLHF	TGTGCCAGCAGTTACTCTGAGAAGTCACCCCTCCACTTT
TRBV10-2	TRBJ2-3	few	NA	CASSGLGAGTDTQYF	TGCGCCAGCAGTGGACTAGGTGCCGGCACAGATACGCAGTATTTT
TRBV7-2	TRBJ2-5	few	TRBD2	CASSSTSGSGAQYF	TGTGCCAGCAGCTCTACTAGCGGAAGCGGAGCCCAGTACTTC
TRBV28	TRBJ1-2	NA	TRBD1	CASSFRDRAGWDGYTF	TGTGCCAGCAGTTTTCGCGACAGGGCCGGATGGGATGGCTACACCTTC
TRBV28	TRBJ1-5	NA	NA	CASRVRSISNQPQHF	TGTGCCAGCAGGGTTAGGTCAATTAGCAATCAGCCCCAGCATTTT
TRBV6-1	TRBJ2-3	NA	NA	CASSPLGFGIDTQYF	TGTGCCAGCAGCCCACTAGGTTTTGGGATAGATACGCAGTATTTT
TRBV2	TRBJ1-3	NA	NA	CASSVDSGNTIYF	TGTGCCAGCAGTGTAGACTCTGGAAACACCATATATTTT
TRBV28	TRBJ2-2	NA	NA	CASRSWSGNTGELFF	TGTGCCAGCAGATCGTGGTCAGGGAACACCGGGGAGCTGTTTTTT
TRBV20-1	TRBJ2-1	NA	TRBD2	CSAMSGSQNEQFF	TGCAGTGCTATGAGCGGGAGTCAGAATGAGCAGTTCTTC
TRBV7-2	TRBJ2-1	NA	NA	CASSSPESSYNEQFF	TGTGCCAGCAGCTCTCCGGAAAGCTCCTACAATGAGCAGTTCTTC
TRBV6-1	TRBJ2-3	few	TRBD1	CASRRQPGQGTDTQYF	TGTGCCAGCAGAAGACAACCGGGACAGGGAACAGATACGCAGTATTTT
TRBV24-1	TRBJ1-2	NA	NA	CATSDPPVDYGYTF	TGTGCCACCAGTGATCCCCCTGTAGACTATGGCTACACCTTC
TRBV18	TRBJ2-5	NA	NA	CASSPRPGQGSRETQYF	TGTGCCAGCTCACCCCGACCCGGGCAGGGGTCAAGGGAGACCCAGTACTTC
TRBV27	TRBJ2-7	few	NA	CASSFAGLPNTYEQYF	TGTGCCAGCAGTTTCGCAGGCTTGCCGAACACCTACGAGCAGTACTTC
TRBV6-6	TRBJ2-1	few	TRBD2	CASSYFGLSGGYNEQFF	TGTGCCAGCAGTTACTTCGGGTTGAGCGGGGGGTACAATGAGCAGTTCTTC
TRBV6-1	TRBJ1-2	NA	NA	CASSQEITWQGDYTF	TGTGCCAGCAGCCAAGAAATAACATGGCAGGGTGACTACACCTTC
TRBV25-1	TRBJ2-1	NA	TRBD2	CASSVGGTGWNEQFF	TGTGCCAGCAGTGTGGGGGGGACGGGGTGGAATGAGCAGTTCTTC
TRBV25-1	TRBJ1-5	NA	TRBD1	CASSATGVQPQHF	TGTGCCAGCAGTGCAACAGGGGTACAGCCCCAGCATTTT
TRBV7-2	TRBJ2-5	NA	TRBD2	CASSLGLAGETQYF	TGTGCCAGCAGCCTTGGACTAGCGGGGGAGACCCAGTACTTC
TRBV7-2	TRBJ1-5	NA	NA	CASSLWGSGNQPQHF	TGTGCCAGCAGCTTATGGGGGTCGGGCAATCAGCCCCAGCATTTT
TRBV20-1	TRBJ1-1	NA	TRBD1	CSALAGRGMNTEAFF	TGCAGTGCTCTGGCCGGCAGGGGGATGAACACTGAAGCTTTCTTT
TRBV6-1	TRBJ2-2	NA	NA	CATHRGTGELFF	TGTGCTACACATAGGGGGACCGGGGAGCTGTTTTTT
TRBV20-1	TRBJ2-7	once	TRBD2	CSAPVGGDEQYF	TGCAGTGCCCCGGTGGGGGGGGATGAGCAGTACTTC
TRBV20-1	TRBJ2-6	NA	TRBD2	CSARAGTRVALSGANVLTF	TGCAGTGCTAGAGCCGGGACTAGGGTCGCTCTCTCTGGGGCCAACGTCCTGACTTTC
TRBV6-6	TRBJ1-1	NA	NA	CASSPPTAMNTEAFF	TGTGCCAGCAGTCCCCCGACGGCCATGAACACTGAAGCTTTCTTT
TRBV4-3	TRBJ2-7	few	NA	CASSQAAELPYEQYF	TGCGCCAGCAGCCAAGCGGCAGAACTGCCCTACGAGCAGTACTTC
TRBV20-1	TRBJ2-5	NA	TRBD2	CSARDSTSGGIQETQYF	TGCAGTGCTAGAGATTCCACTAGCGGGGGAATCCAAGAGACCCAGTACTTC
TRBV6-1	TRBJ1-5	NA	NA	CASSEGHQPQHF	TGTGCCAGCAGTGAGGGTCATCAGCCCCAGCATTTT
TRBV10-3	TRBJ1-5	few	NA	CAISPDRSNQPQHF	TGTGCCATCAGCCCCGATCGTAGCAATCAGCCCCAGCATTTT
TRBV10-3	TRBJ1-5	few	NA	CAISESTGGQPQHF	TGTGCCATCAGTGAGTCGACTGGGGGACAGCCCCAGCATTTT
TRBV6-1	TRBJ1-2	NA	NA	CASSYLPRGQFGYTF	TGTGCCAGCAGCTACCTCCCCCGGGGCCAGTTTGGCTACACCTTC
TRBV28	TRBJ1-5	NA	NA	CASKGSLGNQPQHF	TGTGCCAGCAAGGGCAGTCTAGGCAATCAGCCCCAGCATTTT
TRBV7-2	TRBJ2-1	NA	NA	CASSGYIGSQQFF	TGTGCCAGCAGCGGCTATATAGGCAGTCAGCAGTTCTTC
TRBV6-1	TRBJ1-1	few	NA	CASSWGPAEAFF	TGTGCCAGCAGCTGGGGGCCGGCTGAAGCTTTCTTT
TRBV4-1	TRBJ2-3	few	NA	CASSRSQPGGNLGSTDTQYF	TGCGCCAGCAGCCGCTCCCAACCGGGCGGGAATCTTGGTAGCACAGATACGCAGTATTTT
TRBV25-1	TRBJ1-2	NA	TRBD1	CASSGQGRKGYTF	TGTGCCAGCAGTGGACAGGGGAGAAAGGGCTACACCTTC
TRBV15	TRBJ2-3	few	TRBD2	CATSRLGLAGSDTQYF	TGTGCCACCAGCAGACTCGGACTAGCGGGATCAGATACGCAGTATTTT
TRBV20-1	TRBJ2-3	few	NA	CSAGTGSSQYF	TGCAGTGCGGGCACGGGTTCTTCGCAGTATTTT
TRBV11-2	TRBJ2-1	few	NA	CASSSYRDYNEQFF	TGTGCCAGCAGCTCCTACCGGGACTACAATGAGCAGTTCTTC
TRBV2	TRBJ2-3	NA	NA	CASRMTKDTQYF	TGTGCCAGCAGAATGACTAAAGATACGCAGTATTTT
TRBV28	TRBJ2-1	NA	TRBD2	CASSALLADLSSYNEQFF	TGTGCCAGCAGTGCACTTCTAGCGGACCTGAGCTCCTACAATGAGCAGTTCTTC
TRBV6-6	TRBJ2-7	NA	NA	CASRDRRNEQYF	TGTGCCAGCAGAGACAGACGAAACGAGCAGTACTTC
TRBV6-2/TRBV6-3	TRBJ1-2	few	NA	CASSYSRVLGYTF	TGTGCCAGCAGTTACAGCAGGGTCCTGGGCTACACCTTC
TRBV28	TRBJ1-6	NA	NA	CASYTGYSPLHF	TGTGCCAGCTACACGGGGTATTCACCCCTCCACTTT
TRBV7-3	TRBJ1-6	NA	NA	CASSQTFNSPLHF	TGTGCCAGCAGCCAGACCTTCAATTCACCCCTCCACTTT